This entry describes one TCR beta chain. Its antigen target is currently unknown. Base-call qualities are not available, and no considerably larger clone is one nucleotide away. The approximately 39 donors, aged about 6 to 95 years, were systemically healthy Caucasian individuals from Russia. Each donor gave about 11 milliliters of peripheral blood, drawn into EDTA-treated Vacutainer tubes. PBMCs were isolated by Ficoll-Paque density-gradient centrifugation, with at least 7 million obtained per sample. Total RNA was extracted from PBMCs with Trizol reagent, with at least 5.5 micrograms obtained per sample. The percentages of naive CD45RAhigh/CD27high T cells were determined by flow cytometry on a PBMC aliquot from every donor. The germline V end is reduced by 6 bases and the J end by 3 bases; junction bases left unmatched: 10. The cysteine opens and the phenylalanine closes a CDR3 of 16 amino acids. Solely the CDR3 DNA is kept, with 48 bases framed from the first base. CDR1 and CDR2 (DFQATT, SNEGSKA) derive from the germline V gene (reference sequence).

This entry comes from a study of blood T cells in healthy people across ages (dated by TCRdb to about 2015). Regarding the research as a whole: In model experiments, template switching captured about one uniquely barcoded TCR beta cDNA molecule for every two T cells. Using deep sequencing normalized with unique cDNA molecular identifiers, the study measured how TCR beta repertoire diversity changes with age. Four age groups were formed from the donors: young (average about 16 years), middle-aged (around 37), aged (roughly 56) and long-lived (82). Donors of different ages were randomly distributed across sequencing lanes to avoid experimental bias. For two donors (one aged 18 to 29 and one aged 80 or older), the study analyzed two additional independent replicas of 1 million unique cDNA reads from the same blood draw.

Library construction relied on 5' RACE. Reads for this sample came from an Illumina HiSeq 2500. A second roughly 6 to 11 cycle PCR used a sample-barcoded 5' primer and a J-beta primer mix. A unique molecular identifier was introduced onto each TCR beta cDNA molecule by a template-switch 5' adaptor carrying 12 random nucleotides. At least 2.5 million CDR3-containing paired-end reads were obtained from each sample. First-strand cDNA was synthesized from all RNA with the Mint cDNA synthesis kit, primed by a TRBC-specific oligonucleotide. All cDNA was treated with uracil-DNA glycosylase and then went through a first 18-cycle PCR with the universal primers M1SS and BC2_uni_R. The published analysis was carried out like this. For normalization, 1 million high-quality reads were randomly selected from each sample, with every read carrying a distinct molecular identifier. Instead of being binned into consensus sequences, reads that shared molecular identifiers were thrown out. MiTCR, run with a Q25 quality threshold and the strictest error-elimination algorithm, handled CDR3 identification, clonotype clustering and error correction. A nonparametric unseen species model using Euler transformation provided a lower-bound estimate of total TCR beta diversity. TCRdb reanalyzed the raw reads on its own, using fastp at Q25 for trimming and MiXCR for clone calling, and kept in-frame beta chains. Rows are combined by CDR3 protein, so each entry shows the most common genes and DNA. The V and J calls here are based on TCRdb, not the publication. Present in this sample are about 1.4 million distinct CDR3 sequences, around 59% of which were seen just once. Of the sample, over 5.5% falls within the top ten clones.

Paper-wide results and their limitations: Donor CMV infection status was unknown, potentially confounding age-related changes in expanded clonotypes. Compared with the aged group, the long-lived group had more naive CD4+ T cells, fewer expanded clones and increased TCR diversity, a pattern suggesting age selection. As age increased, observed TCR beta diversity per million T cells dropped in a roughly linear way, and a significant reduction was already evident by age 40. A strong correlation was found between observed TCR beta diversity and the percentage of naive T cells measured by flow cytometry. Estimates of total diversity based on one million sequenced T cells were considered lower bounds and underestimates. Conclusive comparison of naive and antigen-experienced compartments was prevented by the profiling of bulk unsorted PBMCs.

The sequence links TRBV20-1 to TRBJ2-3, with TRBD2 matching 12 junction bases. The sequence came from a man in his late teens or twenties in good health. Sequenced material: blood. At the DNA level, the sequence is TGCAGTGCAACGCAAACTAGCGGGGGGTGGACAGATACGCAGTATTTT. Its translation is CSATQTSGGWTDTQYF.